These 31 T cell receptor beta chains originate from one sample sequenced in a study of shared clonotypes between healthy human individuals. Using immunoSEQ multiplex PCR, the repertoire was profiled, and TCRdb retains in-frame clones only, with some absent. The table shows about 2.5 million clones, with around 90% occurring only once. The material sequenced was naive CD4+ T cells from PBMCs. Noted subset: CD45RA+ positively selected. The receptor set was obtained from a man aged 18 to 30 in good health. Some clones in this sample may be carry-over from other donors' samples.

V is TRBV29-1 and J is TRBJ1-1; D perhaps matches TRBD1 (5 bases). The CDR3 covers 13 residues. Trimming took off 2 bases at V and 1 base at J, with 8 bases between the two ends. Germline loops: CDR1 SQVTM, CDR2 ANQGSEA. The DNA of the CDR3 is TGCAGCGTTGAACGAGGGACGAACACTGAAGCTTTCTTT. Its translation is CSVERGTNTEAFF. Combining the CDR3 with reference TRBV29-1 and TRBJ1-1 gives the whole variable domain SAVISQKPSRDICQRGTSLTIQCQVDSQVTMMFWYRQQPGQSLTLIATANQGSEATYESGFVIDKFPISRPNLTFSTLTVSNMSPEDSSIYLCSVERGTNTEAFFGQGTRLTVV.

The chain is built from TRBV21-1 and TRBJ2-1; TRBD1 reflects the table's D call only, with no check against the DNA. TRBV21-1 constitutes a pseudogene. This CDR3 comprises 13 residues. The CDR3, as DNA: TGTGCCAGCAGCACCCCTCAGGGCATCTGGCAGTTCTTC. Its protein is CASSTPQGIWQFF.

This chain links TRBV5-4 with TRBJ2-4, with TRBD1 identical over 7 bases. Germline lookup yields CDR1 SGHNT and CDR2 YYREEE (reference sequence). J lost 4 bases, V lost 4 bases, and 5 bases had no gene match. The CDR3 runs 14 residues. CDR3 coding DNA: TGTGCCAGCAGCCCGGAGACAGGGAAAAACATTCAGTACTTC. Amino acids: CASSPETGKNIQYF.

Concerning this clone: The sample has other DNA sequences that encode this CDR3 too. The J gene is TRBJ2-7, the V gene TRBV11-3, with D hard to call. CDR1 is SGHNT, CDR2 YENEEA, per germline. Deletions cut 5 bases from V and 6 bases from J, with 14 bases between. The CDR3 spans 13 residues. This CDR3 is CASSLGLGSEQYF. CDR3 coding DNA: TGTGCCAGCAGCCTCGGGCTCGGGTCCGAGCAGTACTTC.

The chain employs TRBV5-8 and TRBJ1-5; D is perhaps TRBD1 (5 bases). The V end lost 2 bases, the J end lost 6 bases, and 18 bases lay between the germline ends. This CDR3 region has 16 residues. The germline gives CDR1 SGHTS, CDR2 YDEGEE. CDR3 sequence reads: CASSLIYGREGQPQHF. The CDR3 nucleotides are TGTGCCAGCAGCTTAATATATGGCAGGGAGGGTCAGCCCCAGCATTTT. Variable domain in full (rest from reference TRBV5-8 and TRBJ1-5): EAGVTQSPTHLIKTRGQQATLRCSPISGHTSVYWYQQALGLGLQFLLWYDEGEERNRGNFPPRFSGRQFPNYSSELNVNALELEDSALYLCASSLIYGREGQPQHFGDGTRLSIL.

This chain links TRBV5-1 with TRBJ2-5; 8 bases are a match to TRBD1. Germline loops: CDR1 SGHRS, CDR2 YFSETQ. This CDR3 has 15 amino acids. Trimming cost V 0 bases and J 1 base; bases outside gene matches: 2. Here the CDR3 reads CASSLVGQAQETQYF. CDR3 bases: TGCGCCAGCAGCTTGGTGGGACAGGCCCAAGAGACCCAGTACTTC.

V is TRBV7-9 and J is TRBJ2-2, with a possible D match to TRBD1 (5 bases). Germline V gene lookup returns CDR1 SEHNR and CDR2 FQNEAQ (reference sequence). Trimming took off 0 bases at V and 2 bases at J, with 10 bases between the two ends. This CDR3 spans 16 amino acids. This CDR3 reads CASSLAGANNTGELFF. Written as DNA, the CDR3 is TGTGCCAGCAGCTTAGCTGGGGCGAACAACACCGGGGAGCTGTTTTTT.

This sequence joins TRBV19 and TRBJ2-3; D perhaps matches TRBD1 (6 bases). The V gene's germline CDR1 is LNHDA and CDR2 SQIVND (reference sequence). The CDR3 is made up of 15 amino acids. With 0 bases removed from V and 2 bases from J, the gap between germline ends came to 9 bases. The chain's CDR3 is CASSIDQGITDTQYF. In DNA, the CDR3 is TGTGCCAGTAGTATAGATCAGGGGATCACAGATACGCAGTATTTT.

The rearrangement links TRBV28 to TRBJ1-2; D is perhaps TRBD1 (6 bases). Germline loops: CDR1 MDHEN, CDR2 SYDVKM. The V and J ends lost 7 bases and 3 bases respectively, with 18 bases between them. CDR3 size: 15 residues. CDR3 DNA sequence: TGTGCCAGCAATCGACAGACAGGAGGGGACTATGGCTACACCTTC. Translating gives CASNRQTGGDYGYTF.

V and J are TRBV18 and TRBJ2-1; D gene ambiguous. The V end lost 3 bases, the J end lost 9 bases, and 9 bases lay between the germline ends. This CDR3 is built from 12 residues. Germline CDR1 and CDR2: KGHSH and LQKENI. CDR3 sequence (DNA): TGTGCCAGCTCACCGCGAGATAGTGAGCAGTTCTTC. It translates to CASSPRDSEQFF.

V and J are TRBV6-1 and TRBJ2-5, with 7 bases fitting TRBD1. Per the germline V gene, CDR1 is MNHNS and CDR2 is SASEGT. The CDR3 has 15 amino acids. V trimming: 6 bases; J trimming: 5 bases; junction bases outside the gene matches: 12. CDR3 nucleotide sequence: TGTGCCAGCAGCCGCGACAGGGCATATTTGGAGACCCAGTACTTC. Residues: CASSRDRAYLETQYF.

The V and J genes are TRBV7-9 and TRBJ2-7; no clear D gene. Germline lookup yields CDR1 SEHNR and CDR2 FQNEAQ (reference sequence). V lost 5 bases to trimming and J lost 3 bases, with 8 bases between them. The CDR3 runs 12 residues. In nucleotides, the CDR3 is TGTGCCAGCAGCCCCCACCTCTACGAGCAGTACTTC. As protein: CASSPHLYEQYF.

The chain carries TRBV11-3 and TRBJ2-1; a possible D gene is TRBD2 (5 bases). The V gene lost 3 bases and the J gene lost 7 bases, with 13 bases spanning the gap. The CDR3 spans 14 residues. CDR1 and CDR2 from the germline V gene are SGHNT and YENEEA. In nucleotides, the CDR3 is TGTGCCAGCAGCTTGGGCGGGTACGTAAATGAGCAGTTCTTC. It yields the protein CASSLGGYVNEQFF.

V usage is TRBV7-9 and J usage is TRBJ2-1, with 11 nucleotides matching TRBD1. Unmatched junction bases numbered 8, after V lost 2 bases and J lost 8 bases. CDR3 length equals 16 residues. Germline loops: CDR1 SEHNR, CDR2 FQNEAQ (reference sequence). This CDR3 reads CASSLTRDRGLDEQFF. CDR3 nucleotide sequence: TGTGCCAGCAGCTTAACCCGGGACAGGGGGTTGGATGAGCAGTTCTTC.

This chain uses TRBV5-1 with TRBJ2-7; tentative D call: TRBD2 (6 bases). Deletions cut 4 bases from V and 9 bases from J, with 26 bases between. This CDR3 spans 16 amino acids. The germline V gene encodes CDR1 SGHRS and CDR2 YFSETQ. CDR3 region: CASSAQSGLRSPTQYF. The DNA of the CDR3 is TGCGCCAGCAGCGCCCAGAGCGGGCTGAGAAGCCCGACGCAGTACTTC.

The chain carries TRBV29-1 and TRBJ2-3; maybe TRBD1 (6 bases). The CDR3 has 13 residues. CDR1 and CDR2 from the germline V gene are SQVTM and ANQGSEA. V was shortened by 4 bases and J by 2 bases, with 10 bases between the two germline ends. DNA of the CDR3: TGCAGCGTTGGGACAGTCTTCACAGATACGCAGTATTTT. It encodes CSVGTVFTDTQYF.

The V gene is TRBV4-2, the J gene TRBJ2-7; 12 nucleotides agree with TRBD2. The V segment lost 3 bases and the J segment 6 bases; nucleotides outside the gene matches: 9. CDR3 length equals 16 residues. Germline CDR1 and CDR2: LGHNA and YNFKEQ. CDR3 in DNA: TGTGCCAGCAGCCACGTCCTGCTAGCGGGAGGGGTCGAGCAGTACTTC. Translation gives CASSHVLLAGGVEQYF.

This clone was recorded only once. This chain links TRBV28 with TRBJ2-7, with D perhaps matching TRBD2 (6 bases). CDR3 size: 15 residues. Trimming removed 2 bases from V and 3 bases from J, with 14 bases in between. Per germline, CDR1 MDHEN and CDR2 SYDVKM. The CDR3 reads CASSLGGGPNYEQYF. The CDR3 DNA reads TGTGCCAGCAGTTTAGGGGGAGGACCAAACTACGAGCAGTACTTC.

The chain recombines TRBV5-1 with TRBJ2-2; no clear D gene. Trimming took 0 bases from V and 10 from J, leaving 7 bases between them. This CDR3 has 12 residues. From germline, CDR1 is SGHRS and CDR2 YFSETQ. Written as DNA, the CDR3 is TGCGCCAGCAGCTTGGTGGCAGCGGAGCTGTTTTTT. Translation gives CASSLVAAELFF.

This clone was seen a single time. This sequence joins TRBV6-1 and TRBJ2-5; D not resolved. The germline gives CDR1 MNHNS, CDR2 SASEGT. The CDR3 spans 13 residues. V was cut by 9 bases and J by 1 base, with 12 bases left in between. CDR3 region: CASARQTQETQYF. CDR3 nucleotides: TGTGCCAGTGCTAGGCAGACCCAAGAGACCCAGTACTTC.

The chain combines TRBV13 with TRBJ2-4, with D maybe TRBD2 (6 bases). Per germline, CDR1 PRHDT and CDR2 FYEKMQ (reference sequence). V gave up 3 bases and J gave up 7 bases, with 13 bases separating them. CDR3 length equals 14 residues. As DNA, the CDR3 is TGTGCCAGCAGCTTCCGACTAGTTGGTAACATTCAGTACTTC. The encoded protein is CASSFRLVGNIQYF.

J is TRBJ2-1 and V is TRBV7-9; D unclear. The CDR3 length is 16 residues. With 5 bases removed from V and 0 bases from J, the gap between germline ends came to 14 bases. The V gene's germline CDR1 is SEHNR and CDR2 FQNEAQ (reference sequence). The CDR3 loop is CASSPNDGNSYNEQFF. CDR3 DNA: TGTGCCAGCAGCCCGAATGACGGAAACTCCTACAATGAGCAGTTCTTC.

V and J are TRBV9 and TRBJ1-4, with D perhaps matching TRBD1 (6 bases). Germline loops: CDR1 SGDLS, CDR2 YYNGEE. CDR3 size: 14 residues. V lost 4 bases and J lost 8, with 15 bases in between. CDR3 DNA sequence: TGTGCCAGCAGCCCACAGGGATGGGGAGAAAAACTGTTTTTT. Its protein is CASSPQGWGEKLFF.

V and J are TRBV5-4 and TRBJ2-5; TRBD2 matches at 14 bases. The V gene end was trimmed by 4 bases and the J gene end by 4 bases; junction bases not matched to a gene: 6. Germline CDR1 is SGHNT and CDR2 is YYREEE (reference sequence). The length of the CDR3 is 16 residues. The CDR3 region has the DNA TGTGCCAGCAGCCAGGGGGGACTAGCGGGAGCAGAGACCCAGTACTTC. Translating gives CASSQGGLAGAETQYF.

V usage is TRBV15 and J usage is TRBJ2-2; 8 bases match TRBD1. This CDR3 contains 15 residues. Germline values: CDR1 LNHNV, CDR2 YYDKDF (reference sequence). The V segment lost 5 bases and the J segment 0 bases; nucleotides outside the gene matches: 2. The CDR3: CATSPTGANTGELFF. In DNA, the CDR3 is TGTGCCACCAGCCCGACAGGGGCGAACACCGGGGAGCTGTTTTTT.

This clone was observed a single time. The DNA for the CDR3 is TGTGCCAGCAGTAACAGGGCTTCGGGCGAGCAGTACTTC. It encodes CASSNRASGEQYF. V usage is TRBV6-1 and J usage is TRBJ2-7, with D tentatively TRBD1 (6 bases). V was pared by 5 bases and J by 6 bases, with 14 bases between. Looked up from germline, CDR1 is MNHNS and CDR2 is SASEGT. This CDR3 has 13 residues.

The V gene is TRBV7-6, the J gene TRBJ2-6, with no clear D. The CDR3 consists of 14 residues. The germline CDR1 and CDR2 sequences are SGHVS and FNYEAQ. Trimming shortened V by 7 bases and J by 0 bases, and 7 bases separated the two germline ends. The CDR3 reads CASTSLSGANVLTF. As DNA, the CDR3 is TGTGCCAGCACGTCCCTCTCTGGGGCCAACGTCCTGACTTTC. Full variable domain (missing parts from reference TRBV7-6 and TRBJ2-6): GAGVSQSPRYKVTKRGQDVALRCDPISGHVSLYWYRQALGQGPEFLTYFNYEAQQDKSGLPNDRFSAERPEGSISTLTIQRTEQRDSAMYRCASTSLSGANVLTFGAGSRLTVL.

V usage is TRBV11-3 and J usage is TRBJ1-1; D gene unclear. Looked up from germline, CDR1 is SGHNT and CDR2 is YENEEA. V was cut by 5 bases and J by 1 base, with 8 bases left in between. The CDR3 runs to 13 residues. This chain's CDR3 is CASSRSQNTEAFF. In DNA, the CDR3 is TGTGCCAGCAGCCGCAGCCAGAACACTGAAGCTTTCTTT.

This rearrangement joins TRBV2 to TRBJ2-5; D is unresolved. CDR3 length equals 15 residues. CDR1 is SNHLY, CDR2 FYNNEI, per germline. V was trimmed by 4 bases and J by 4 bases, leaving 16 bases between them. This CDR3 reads CASSGVAAPGETQYF. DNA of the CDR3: TGTGCCAGCAGTGGGGTAGCCGCCCCAGGAGAGACCCAGTACTTC.

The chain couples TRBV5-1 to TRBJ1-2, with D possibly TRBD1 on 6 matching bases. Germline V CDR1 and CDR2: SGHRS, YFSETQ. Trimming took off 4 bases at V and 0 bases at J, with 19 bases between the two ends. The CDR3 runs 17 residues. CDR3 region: CASSTQGFPEANYGYTF. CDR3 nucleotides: TGCGCCAGCAGCACACAGGGATTTCCAGAAGCTAACTATGGCTACACCTTC.

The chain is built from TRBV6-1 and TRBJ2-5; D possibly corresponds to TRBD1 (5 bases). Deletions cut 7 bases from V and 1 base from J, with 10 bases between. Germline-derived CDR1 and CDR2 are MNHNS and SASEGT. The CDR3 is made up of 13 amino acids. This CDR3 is CASIRQPQETQYF. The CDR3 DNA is TGTGCCAGCATACGACAGCCCCAAGAGACCCAGTACTTC.